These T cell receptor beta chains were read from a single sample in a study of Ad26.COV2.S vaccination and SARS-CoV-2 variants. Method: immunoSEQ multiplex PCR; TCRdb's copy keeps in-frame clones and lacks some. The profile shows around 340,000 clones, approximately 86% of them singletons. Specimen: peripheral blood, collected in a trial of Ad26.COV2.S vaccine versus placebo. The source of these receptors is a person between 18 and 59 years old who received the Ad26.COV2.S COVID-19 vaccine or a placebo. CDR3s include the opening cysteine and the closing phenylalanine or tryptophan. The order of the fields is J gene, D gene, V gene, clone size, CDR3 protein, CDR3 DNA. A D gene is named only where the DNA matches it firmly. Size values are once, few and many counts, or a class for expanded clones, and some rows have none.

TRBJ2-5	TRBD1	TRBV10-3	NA	CAIRRTGGHETQYF	TGTGCCATCAGGCGGACAGGGGGCCATGAGACCCAGTACTTC
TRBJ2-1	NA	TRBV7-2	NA	CASSSLAYNEQFF	TGTGCCAGCAGCTCCCTGGCCTACAATGAGCAGTTCTTC
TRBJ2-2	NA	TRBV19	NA	CASSIRKGSNTGELFF	TGTGCCAGTAGTATACGAAAGGGCTCGAACACCGGGGAGCTGTTTTTT
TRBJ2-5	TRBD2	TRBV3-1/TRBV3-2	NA	CASSQSAAGVRETQYF	TGTGCCAGCAGCCAAAGTGCAGCGGGGGTTCGGGAGACCCAGTACTTC
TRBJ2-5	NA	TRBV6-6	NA	CASTSTGPGKYF	TGTGCCAGCACCAGCACAGGGCCAGGAAAGTACTTC
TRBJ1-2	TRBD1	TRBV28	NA	CASSIGQGSVGGYTF	TGTGCCAGCAGTATCGGACAGGGGTCAGTCGGAGGCTACACCTTC
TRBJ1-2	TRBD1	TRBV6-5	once	CASTRTGSYGYTF	TGTGCCAGCACCAGGACAGGGAGCTATGGCTACACCTTC
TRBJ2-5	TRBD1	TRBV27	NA	CASSLLTGGEVETQYF	TGTGCCAGCAGTCTCCTGACAGGGGGGGAGGTCGAGACCCAGTACTTC
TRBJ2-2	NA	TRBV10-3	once	CAISDPVSNTGELFF	TGTGCCATCAGTGATCCAGTCTCGAACACCGGGGAGCTGTTTTTT
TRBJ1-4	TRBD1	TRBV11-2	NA	CASSLETGRNEKLFF	TGTGCCAGCAGCTTAGAGACAGGGAGGAATGAAAAACTGTTTTTT
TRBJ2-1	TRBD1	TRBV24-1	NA	CATSDFEGGPYNEQFF	TGTGCCACCAGTGATTTTGAAGGGGGCCCATACAATGAGCAGTTCTTC
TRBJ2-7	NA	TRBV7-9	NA	CASSLVLGAYEQYF	TGTGCCAGCAGCTTAGTGTTGGGGGCCTACGAGCAGTACTTC
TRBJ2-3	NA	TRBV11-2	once	CASSVGQSLDTQYF	TGTGCCAGCAGCGTCGGACAGAGCCTCGATACGCAGTATTTT
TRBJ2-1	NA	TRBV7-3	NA	CASSSGAGQGEQFF	TGTGCCAGCAGCTCGGGAGCGGGCCAGGGTGAGCAGTTCTTC
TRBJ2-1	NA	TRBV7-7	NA	CASSPLGGGLGEQFF	TGTGCTAGCAGCCCACTTGGGGGGGGGCTCGGTGAGCAGTTCTTC
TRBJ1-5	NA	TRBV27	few	CASSLVSNQPQHF	TGTGCCAGCAGTCTTGTTAGCAATCAGCCCCAGCATTTT
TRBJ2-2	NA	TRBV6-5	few	CASSYSGGVGELFF	TGTGCCAGCAGTTACTCAGGAGGGGTCGGGGAGCTGTTTTTT
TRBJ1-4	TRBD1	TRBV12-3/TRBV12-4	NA	CASSSQDRGKLFF	TGTGCCAGCAGTTCCCAGGACAGGGGAAAACTGTTTTTT
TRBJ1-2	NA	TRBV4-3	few	CASSGQSYGYTF	TGCGCCAGCAGCGGACAGTCCTATGGCTACACCTTC
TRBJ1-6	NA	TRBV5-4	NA	CASTSEGSVNSPLHF	TGTGCCAGCACCTCGGAGGGGTCAGTTAATTCACCCCTCCACTTT
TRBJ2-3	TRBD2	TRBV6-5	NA	CASGLAGVTDTQYF	TGTGCCAGTGGACTAGCGGGGGTCACAGATACGCAGTATTTT
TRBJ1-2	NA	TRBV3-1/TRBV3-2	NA	CASSLRAAQSGYTF	TGTGCCAGCAGCCTCAGGGCCGCTCAAAGTGGCTACACCTTC
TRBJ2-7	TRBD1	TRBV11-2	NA	CASKTGWSGEQYF	TGTGCCAGCAAGACAGGGTGGTCGGGGGAGCAGTACTTC
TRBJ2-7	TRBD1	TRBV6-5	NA	CASSYAGQVIYEQYF	TGTGCCAGCAGTTACGCCGGACAGGTGATTTACGAGCAGTACTTC
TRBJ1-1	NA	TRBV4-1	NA	CASSRGGWKSDTEAFF	TGCGCCAGCAGTCGCGGGGGATGGAAGAGTGACACTGAAGCTTTCTTT
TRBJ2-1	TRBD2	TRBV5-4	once	CASSGAGLGYNEQFF	TGTGCCAGCAGCGGCGCCGGACTAGGGTACAATGAGCAGTTCTTC
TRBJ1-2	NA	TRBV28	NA	CASSTSPGSDGYTF	TGTGCCAGCAGTACCTCGCCGGGGTCGGATGGCTACACCTTC
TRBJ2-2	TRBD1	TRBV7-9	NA	CASSVPSGQPGGELFF	TGTGCCAGCAGCGTCCCTTCGGGACAGCCCGGCGGGGAGCTGTTTTTT
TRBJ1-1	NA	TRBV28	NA	CASTDEGLGRGGTEAFF	TGTGCCAGCACCGATGAGGGACTCGGTCGTGGCGGCACTGAAGCTTTCTTT
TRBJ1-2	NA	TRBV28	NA	CASSRVNYGYTF	TGTGCCAGCAGCAGGGTCAACTATGGCTACACCTTC
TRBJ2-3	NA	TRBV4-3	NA	CASSRGLRRYSDTQYF	TGCGCCAGCAGCCGAGGACTGCGCCGTTATTCAGATACGCAGTATTTT
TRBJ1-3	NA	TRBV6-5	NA	CASSYSTGGSGNTIYF	TGTGCCAGCAGTTACTCGACTGGGGGATCTGGAAACACCATATATTTT
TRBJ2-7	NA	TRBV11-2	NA	CASSWGTGTYEQYF	TGTGCCAGCAGCTGGGGGACGGGGACGTACGAGCAGTACTTC
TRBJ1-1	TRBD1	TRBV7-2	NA	CASSVDRVGEAFF	TGTGCCAGCAGCGTCGACAGGGTGGGTGAAGCTTTCTTT
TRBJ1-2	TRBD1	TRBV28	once	CASSLVAGGLGSYGYTF	TGTGCCAGCAGTTTAGTCGCAGGGGGTTTAGGGAGCTATGGCTACACCTTC
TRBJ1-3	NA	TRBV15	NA	CATRGSPGNTIYF	TGTGCCACCAGGGGAAGCCCTGGAAACACCATATATTTT
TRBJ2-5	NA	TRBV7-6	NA	CASSLAEIARGAEETQYF	TGTGCCAGCAGCTTAGCTGAAATAGCGAGAGGCGCCGAAGAGACCCAGTACTTC
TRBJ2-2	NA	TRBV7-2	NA	CASTDVLDISIPSGLFF	TGTGCCAGCACCGACGTGTTGGACATCTCCATCCCCTCTGGCCTGTTTTTT
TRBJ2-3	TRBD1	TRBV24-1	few	CATSDPTGSDTQYF	TGTGCCACCAGTGACCCGACAGGGTCAGATACGCAGTATTTT
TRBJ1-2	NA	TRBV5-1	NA	CASSLGNYGYTF	TGCGCCAGCAGCTTGGGAAACTATGGCTACACCTTC
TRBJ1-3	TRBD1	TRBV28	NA	CATGQGSSGNTIYF	TGTGCCACCGGACAGGGGAGCTCTGGAAACACCATATATTTT
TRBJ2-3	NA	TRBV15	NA	CATSRGLEADTQYF	TGTGCCACCAGCCGGGGACTCGAGGCCGATACGCAGTATTTT